This section outlines one T cell receptor (beta chain) sequence together with its context. Looked up from germline, CDR1 is SGHDT and CDR2 is YYEEEE. V was clipped by 3 bases and J by 8 bases, with 6 bases between them. The CDR3 runs 11 residues. This sample was taken from a study of blood T cell repertoires in COVID-19. Study summary: The cDNA or gDNA used as material had been derived from T cells, B-cell-depleted T cells, or PBMCs.

Generated by immunoSEQ multiplex PCR, the TCRdb table keeps only in-frame clones and is missing some. The sample shows about 35,000 clones, roughly 90% of them seen only once. This receptor was obtained from a man between 45 and 60 years old with active COVID-19. The sequenced material came from peripheral blood. V is TRBV5-6 and J is TRBJ2-1; D gene ambiguous. CDR3 residues: CASSSYYEQFF. The CDR3 DNA reads as TGTGCCAGCAGCTCCTATTATGAGCAGTTCTTC.